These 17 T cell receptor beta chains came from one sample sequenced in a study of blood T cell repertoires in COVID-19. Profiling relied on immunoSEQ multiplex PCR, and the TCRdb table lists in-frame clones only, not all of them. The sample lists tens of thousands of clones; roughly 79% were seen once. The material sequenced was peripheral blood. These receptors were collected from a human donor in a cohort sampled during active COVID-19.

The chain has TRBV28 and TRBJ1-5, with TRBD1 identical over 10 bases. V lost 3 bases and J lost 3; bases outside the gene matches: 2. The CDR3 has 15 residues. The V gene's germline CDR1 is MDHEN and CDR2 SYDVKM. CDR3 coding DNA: TGTGCCAGCAGTTTGGGACAGGGGAACAATCAGCCCCAGCATTTT. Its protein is CASSLGQGNNQPQHF.

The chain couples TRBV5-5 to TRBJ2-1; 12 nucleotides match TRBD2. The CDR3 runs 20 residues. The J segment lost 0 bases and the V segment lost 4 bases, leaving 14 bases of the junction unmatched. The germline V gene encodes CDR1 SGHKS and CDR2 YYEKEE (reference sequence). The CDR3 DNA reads TGTGCCAGCAGCGTACAACTAGCGGGAGGTCCCTTAAGCTCCTACAATGAGCAGTTCTTC. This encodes CASSVQLAGGPLSSYNEQFF.

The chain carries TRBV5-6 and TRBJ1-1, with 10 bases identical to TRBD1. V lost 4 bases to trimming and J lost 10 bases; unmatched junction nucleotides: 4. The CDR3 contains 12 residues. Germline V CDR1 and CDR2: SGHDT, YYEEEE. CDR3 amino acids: CASSPGTGVAFF. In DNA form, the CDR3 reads TGTGCCAGCAGCCCAGGGACAGGGGTAGCTTTCTTT.

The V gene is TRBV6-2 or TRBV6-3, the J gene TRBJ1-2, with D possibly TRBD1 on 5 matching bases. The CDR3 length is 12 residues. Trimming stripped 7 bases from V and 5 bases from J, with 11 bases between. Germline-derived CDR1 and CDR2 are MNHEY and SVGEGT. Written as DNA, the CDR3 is TGTGCCAGCAACCCCGGGGGTTATGGCTACACCTTC. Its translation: CASNPGGYGYTF.

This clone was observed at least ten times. CDR3 sequence: CSSGRRQFF. CDR3 nucleotides: TGCAGTTCCGGGAGGAGGCAGTTCTTC. The chain links TRBV20-1 to TRBJ2-1; 7 positions match TRBD2. V trimming: 8 bases; J trimming: 12 bases; junction bases outside the gene matches: 4. The CDR3 covers 9 residues. Germline V lookup: CDR1 DFQATT, CDR2 SNEGSKA (reference sequence).

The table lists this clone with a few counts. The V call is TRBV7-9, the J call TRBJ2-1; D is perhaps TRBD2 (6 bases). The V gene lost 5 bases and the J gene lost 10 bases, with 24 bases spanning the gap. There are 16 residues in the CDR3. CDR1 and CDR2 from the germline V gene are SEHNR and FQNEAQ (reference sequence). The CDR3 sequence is CASSRLLAGGVWEQFF. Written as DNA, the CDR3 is TGTGCCAGCAGCCGCCTACTAGCTGGGGGTGTTTGGGAGCAGTTCTTC.

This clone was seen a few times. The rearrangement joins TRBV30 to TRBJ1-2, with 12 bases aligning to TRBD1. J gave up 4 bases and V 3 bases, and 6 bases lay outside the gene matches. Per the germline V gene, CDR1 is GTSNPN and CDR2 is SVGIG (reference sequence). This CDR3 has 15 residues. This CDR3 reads CAWRGQGAGGYGYTF. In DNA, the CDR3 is TGTGCCTGGAGGGGACAGGGGGCGGGTGGCTATGGCTACACCTTC. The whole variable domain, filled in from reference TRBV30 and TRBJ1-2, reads SQTIHQWPATLVQPVGSPLSLECTVEGTSNPNLYWYRQAAGRGLQLLFYSVGIGQISSEVPQNLSASRPQDRQFILSSKKLLLSDSGFYLCAWRGQGAGGYGYTFGSGTRLTVV.

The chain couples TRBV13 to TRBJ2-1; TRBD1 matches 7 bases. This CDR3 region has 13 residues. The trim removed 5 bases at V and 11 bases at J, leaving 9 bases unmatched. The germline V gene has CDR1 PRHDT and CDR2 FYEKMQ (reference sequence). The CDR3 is CASSQTGKGQQFF. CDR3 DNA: TGTGCCAGCAGCCAGACAGGGAAGGGGCAGCAGTTCTTC.

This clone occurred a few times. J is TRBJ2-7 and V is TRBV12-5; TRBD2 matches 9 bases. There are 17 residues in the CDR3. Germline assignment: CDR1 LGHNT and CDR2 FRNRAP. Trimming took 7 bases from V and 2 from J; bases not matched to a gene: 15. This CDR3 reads CASASAAGGAATYEQYF. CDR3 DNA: TGTGCTAGTGCCTCTGCGGCGGGGGGGGCGGCCACCTACGAGCAGTACTTC.

The CDR3 protein is CASSLPTGATNEKLFF. In DNA, the CDR3 is TGCGCCAGCAGCTTGCCAACAGGGGCAACTAATGAAAAACTGTTTTTT. The chain is built from TRBV5-1 and TRBJ1-4; 7 nucleotides match TRBD1. The CDR3 has 16 amino acids. The trim removed 1 base at V and 0 bases at J, leaving 3 bases unmatched. Germline V gene sequence: CDR1 SGHRS, CDR2 YFSETQ.

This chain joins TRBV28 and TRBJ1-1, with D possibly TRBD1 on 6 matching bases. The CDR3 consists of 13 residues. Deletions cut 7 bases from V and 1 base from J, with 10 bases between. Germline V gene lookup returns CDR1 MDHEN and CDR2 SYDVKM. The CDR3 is CASTRTANTEAFF. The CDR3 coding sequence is TGTGCCAGCACAAGGACAGCGAACACTGAAGCTTTCTTT.

The CDR3 DNA reads TGTGCCATCAGTGGGCGGGAGGGCTACAATGAGCAGTTCTTC. Protein sequence: CAISGREGYNEQFF. The V gene is TRBV10-3, the J gene TRBJ2-1; TRBD2 agrees at 9 bases. This CDR3 has 14 residues. V shed 4 bases and J 3 bases; nucleotides not matched to a gene: 1. Germline V lookup: CDR1 ENHRY, CDR2 SYGVKD.

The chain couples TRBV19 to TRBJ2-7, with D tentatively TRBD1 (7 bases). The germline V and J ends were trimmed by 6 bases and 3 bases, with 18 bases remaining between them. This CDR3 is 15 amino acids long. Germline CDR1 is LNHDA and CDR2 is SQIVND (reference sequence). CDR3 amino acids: CASSPGGITFYEQYF. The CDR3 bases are TGTGCCAGTAGCCCAGGGGGGATTACCTTCTACGAGCAGTACTTC.

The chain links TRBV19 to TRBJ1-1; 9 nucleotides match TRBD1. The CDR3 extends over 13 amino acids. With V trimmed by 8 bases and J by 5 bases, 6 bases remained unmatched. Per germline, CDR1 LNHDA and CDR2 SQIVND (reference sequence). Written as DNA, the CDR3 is TGTGCCAGTCGGACAGGGGCGAGAACTGAAGCTTTCTTT. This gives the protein CASRTGARTEAFF.

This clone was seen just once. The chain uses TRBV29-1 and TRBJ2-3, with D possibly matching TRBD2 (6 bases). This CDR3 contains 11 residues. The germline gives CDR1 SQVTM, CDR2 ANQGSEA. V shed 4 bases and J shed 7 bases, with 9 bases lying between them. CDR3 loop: CSVGRGNTQYF. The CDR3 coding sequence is TGCAGCGTTGGTCGCGGGAATACGCAGTATTTT.

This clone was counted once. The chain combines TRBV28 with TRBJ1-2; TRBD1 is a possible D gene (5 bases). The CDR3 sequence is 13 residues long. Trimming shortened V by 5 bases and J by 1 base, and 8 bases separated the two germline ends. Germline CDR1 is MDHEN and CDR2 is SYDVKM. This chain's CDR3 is CASSGADNYGYTF. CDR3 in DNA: TGTGCCAGCAGTGGGGCGGATAACTATGGCTACACCTTC.

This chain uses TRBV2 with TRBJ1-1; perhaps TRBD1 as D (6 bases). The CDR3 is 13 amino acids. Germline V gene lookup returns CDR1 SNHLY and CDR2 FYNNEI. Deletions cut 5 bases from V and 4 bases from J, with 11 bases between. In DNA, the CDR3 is TGTGCCAGCAGTATACAGGGTCTCACTGAAGCTTTCTTT. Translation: CASSIQGLTEAFF.